One and the same sample provided the 6 T cell receptor beta chains below, sequenced in a study of beta chain features in type 1 diabetes. What was sequenced were expressed TCRB transcripts, since all of the isolated RNA had been reverse transcribed. The data were produced by immunoSEQ multiplex PCR, yet TCRdb's version contains in-frame clones alone and is incomplete. The profile covers over 700,000 clones, with about 17% appearing a single time and 0.02% to 0.025% taken by the ten largest. Sequenced: naive CD4+ T cells from blood. These receptors originate from a young woman in good health.

The genes are TRBV4-2 and TRBJ2-7; perhaps TRBD2 as D (6 bases). The end of the DNA is better explained by TRBJ2-1, so the J call may be wrong. Germline V lookup: CDR1 LGHNA, CDR2 YNFKEQ. The length of the CDR3 is 16 residues. CDR3 in amino acids: CASSQTSAGSYNEQFF. The CDR3 bases are TGTGCCAGCAGCCAAACGTCCGCGGGATCCTACAATGAGCAGTTCTTC.

This clone was found a few times. The V gene is TRBV19, the J gene TRBJ2-7; 11 bases line up with TRBD1. Trimming cost V 7 bases and J 4 bases; bases outside gene matches: 6. This CDR3 contains 14 residues. Germline V gene data show CDR1 as LNHDA and CDR2 as SQIVND (reference sequence). The CDR3 DNA follows: TGTGCCAGTAATCCGGGACAGGGGGTATACGAGCAGTACTTC. Protein: CASNPGQGVYEQYF. Full variable domain (remainder filled in from reference TRBV19 and TRBJ2-7): DGGITQSPKYLFRKEGQNVTLSCEQNLNHDAMYWYRQDPGQGLRLIYYSQIVNDFQKGDIAEGYSVSREKKESFPLTVTSAQKNPTAFYLCASNPGQGVYEQYFGPGTRLTVT.

This clone was seen more than once but under ten times. The chain is built from TRBV4-3 and TRBJ1-2, with D unresolved. Trimming cost V 0 bases and J 3 bases, with 11 bases left between them. Germline assignment: CDR1 LGHNA and CDR2 YSLEER. CDR3 length: 15 residues. CDR3 sequence reads: CASSQDWQAYYGYTF. The CDR3 DNA sequence: TGCGCCAGCAGCCAAGATTGGCAGGCTTACTATGGCTACACCTTC.

The V call is TRBV29-1, the J call TRBJ2-7, with 13 positions matching TRBD2. Germline CDR1 and CDR2: SQVTM and ANQGSEA. Germline trimming cut 6 bases from V and 0 bases from J; bases unmatched to any gene: 2. This CDR3 has 14 residues. The DNA for the CDR3 is TGCAGCGTCGGGACTAGCGGGACCTCCTACGAGCAGTACTTC. Translated, it gives CSVGTSGTSYEQYF.

The table lists this clone with a few counts. This sequence joins TRBV6-6 and TRBJ2-2; 8 bases fit TRBD1. Germline V gene data show CDR1 as MNHNY and CDR2 as SVGAGI (reference sequence). The CDR3 is 16 residues long. J was trimmed by 0 bases and V by 6 bases; bases with no gene match: 6. CDR3: CASSRDRPANTGELFF. As DNA, the CDR3 is TGTGCCAGCAGCCGGGACAGGCCCGCGAACACCGGGGAGCTGTTTTTT.

The chain links TRBV25-1 to TRBJ2-7; D remains ambiguous. V was pared by 4 bases and J by 3 bases, with 10 bases between. CDR1 MGHDK and CDR2 SYGVNS come from the germline V gene. This CDR3 is built from 13 residues. The CDR3 nucleotides are TGTGCCAGCAGTGGTGATACCCGCTACGAGCAGTACTTC. It yields the protein CASSGDTRYEQYF.